This paragraph covers one TCR beta chain sequence. This CDR3 spans 15 amino acids. CDR1 and CDR2 (germline): ENHRY, SYGVKD. The V gene lost 5 bases and the J gene lost 0 bases, with 13 bases spanning the gap. Original handling: From reference gene primer amplification, estimates of nucleated cell counts were derived. Repertoires were generated with immunoSEQ multiplex PCR, while TCRdb's copy carries only in-frame clones and drops some. The D gene and trimming were derived from the DNA, and the V and J assignments and clone size from that table. Counted here are around 120,000 clones, approximately 80% occurring once; the ten biggest clones make up almost 4%. The data derive from a study of blood T cell repertoires in COVID-19.

The sequencing sample was made of peripheral blood. The sequence came from a woman aged 80 or over with acute or convalescent COVID-19. This chain uses TRBV10-3 with TRBJ2-5; D is possibly TRBD2 (5 bases). The CDR3 region is CAISSSHGDQETQYF. CDR3 in DNA: TGTGCCATCAGTTCCTCCCACGGGGACCAAGAGACCCAGTACTTC.